Listed below are T cell receptor beta chains from one sample, sequenced in a study of blood T cell repertoires in COVID-19. Profiled with immunoSEQ multiplex PCR; TCRdb holds only in-frame clones, not every one. Among about 150,000 clones, roughly 72% were seen once, and the ten largest hold 3.5% to 4.5%. Source material: peripheral blood. These receptors all come from a woman of 80 years or more with acute or convalescent COVID-19. Each CDR3 is given with its conserved first and last residue. A D gene is named only where the DNA matches it firmly. Not every row has a clone size; where given, it reads once, few, many or a size class.

>.|TRBJ1-1|.|TRBV14
CASSQSGEVSEAFF
TGTGCCAGCAGCCAATCGGGGGAGGTCTCTGAAGCTTTCTTT
>.|TRBJ1-2|.|TRBV5-1
CASSLVLGGESGYTF
TGCGCCAGCAGCTTAGTATTGGGAGGGGAGAGTGGCTACACCTTC
>.|TRBJ2-2|.|TRBV12-3/TRBV12-4
CASSSGGTGELFF
TGTGCCAGCAGCTCCGGGGGCACCGGGGAGCTGTTTTTT
>.|TRBJ1-5|.|TRBV19
CASSRETLGSNQPQHF
TGTGCCAGTAGTCGGGAGACGTTGGGTAGCAATCAGCCCCAGCATTTT
>.|TRBJ1-1|.|TRBV28
CASSLGGAGNTEAFF
TGTGCCAGCAGTTTAGGGGGGGCTGGTAACACTGAAGCTTTCTTT
>TRBD1|TRBJ2-1|.|TRBV11-3
CASSLGTGGWNEQFF
TGTGCCAGCAGCCTCGGGACAGGGGGCTGGAATGAGCAGTTCTTC
>.|TRBJ1-5|.|TRBV2
CASSKEDTRNQPQHF
TGTGCCAGCAGTAAAGAGGACACGCGCAATCAGCCCCAGCATTTT
>TRBD1|TRBJ1-5|.|TRBV18
CASSHSGTGLNQPQHF
TGTGCCAGCTCACACTCCGGGACAGGGTTAAATCAGCCCCAGCATTTT
>TRBD1|TRBJ1-2|.|TRBV6-6
CASSLRGLTPGYTF
TGTGCCAGCAGCCTCAGGGGGCTTACACCTGGCTACACCTTC
>TRBD1|TRBJ1-2|.|TRBV25-1
CASSEPRAGGLYGYTF
TGTGCCAGCAGTGAGCCCCGCGCAGGGGGCCTCTATGGCTACACCTTC
>TRBD2|TRBJ2-6|.|TRBV7-9
CASSWTRTSVSGANVLTF
TGTGCCAGCAGTTGGACTCGGACTAGCGTCTCTGGGGCCAACGTCCTGACTTTC
>TRBD2|TRBJ2-3|.|TRBV7-9
CASSSPLAGGSTDTQYF
TGTGCCAGCAGCTCCCCGTTAGCGGGAGGGAGCACAGATACGCAGTATTTT
>.|TRBJ2-5|.|TRBV2
CASRQGGETQYF
TGTGCCAGCAGACAGGGTGGGGAGACCCAGTACTTC
>.|TRBJ1-1|.|TRBV21-1
CANLPTQGSPKHTEAFF
TGTGCCAACTTGCCTACACAGGGGTCCCCGAAACACACTGAAGCTTTCTTT
>.|TRBJ2-2|.|TRBV14
CASSQDLVSGELFF
TGTGCCAGCAGCCAAGATTTAGTAAGCGGGGAGCTGTTTTTT
>TRBD1|TRBJ1-1|.|TRBV9
CASSKRGQGENTEAFF
TGTGCCAGCAGCAAGAGAGGACAGGGTGAGAACACTGAAGCTTTCTTT
>.|TRBJ2-1|once|TRBV7-9
CASSSGLERNNEQFF
TGTGCCAGCAGCTCGGGACTCGAAAGGAACAATGAGCAGTTCTTC
>TRBD1|TRBJ1-2|few|TRBV7-2
CASSLPDRASGYTF
TGTGCCAGCAGCCTCCCGGACAGGGCGTCTGGCTACACCTTC
>.|TRBJ2-7|once|TRBV29-1
CSVGQGKAYEQYF
TGCAGCGTTGGGCAGGGTAAGGCCTACGAGCAGTACTTC
>.|TRBJ1-6|few|TRBV10-3
CAISGQTNSPLHF
TGTGCCATCAGTGGACAAACTAATTCACCCCTCCACTTT
>.|TRBJ1-1|.|TRBV19
CASRTRDKLGLNTEAFF
TGTGCCAGTAGAACGAGGGATAAGCTAGGGTTGAACACTGAAGCTTTCTTT
>TRBD2|TRBJ2-2|.|TRBV3-1/TRBV3-2
CASSRTTSENTGELFF
TGTGCCAGCAGCCGAACTACTAGCGAAAACACCGGGGAGCTGTTTTTT
>.|TRBJ1-1|.|TRBV23-1
CASSQGADTEAFF
TGCGCCAGCAGTCAGGGGGCGGACACTGAAGCTTTCTTT
>.|TRBJ1-2|.|TRBV12-3/TRBV12-4
CASSLSSSRGYTF
TGTGCCAGCAGTTTGAGTTCTTCACGGGGCTACACCTTC
>.|TRBJ1-1|.|TRBV7-8
CASSPMGGSVSEVFF
TGTGCCAGCAGCCCGATGGGGGGGTCTGTAAGTGAAGTTTTCTTT
>.|TRBJ1-2|.|TRBV18
CASSQDSYGYTF
TGTGCCAGCTCACAGGACAGCTATGGCTACACCTTC
>TRBD2|TRBJ2-3|once|TRBV5-1
CASSPLAGAGTDTQYF
TGCGCCAGCAGCCCCTTGGCGGGAGCGGGTACAGATACGCAGTATTTT
>.|TRBJ2-1|.|TRBV7-2
CASSLDPRDEQFF
TGTGCCAGCAGCTTAGACCCGCGGGACGAGCAGTTCTTC